This T cell receptor (beta chain) was recovered during a study of T cells in Graves' hyperthyroidism and ophthalmopathy. Study findings and constraints: Peripheral blood also featured most of the thyroid clonotypes expanded above 0.001.

In its sample, this clonotype was seen many times. Its target is not known. Newly diagnosed hyperthyroidism patients aged 18 to 65 years had disease lasting under 2 months. It was uncontrolled infection, other autoimmune disease, pregnancy or lactation that excluded patients. Fresh 10 ml peripheral blood yielded PBMCs. The investigators amplified TCR beta CDR3 regions from RNA transcripts. First-round RT-PCR with HTBI primers amplified the TCR CDR3 region. Each CDR3 protein gets one entry after TCRdb re-called the multiplex PCR reads with MiXCR. This sample carries over 200,000 distinct CDR3 sequences, just over 14% of them seen once, and the ten largest clones take 13%. Germline-derived CDR1 and CDR2 are MDHEN and SYDVKM. The junction had 10 bases not matched to a gene; V was cut back by 7 bases and J by 7 bases. The CDR3 has 15 amino acids.

The specimen was blood. The receptor comes from a woman aged 40 to 50 with Graves' hyperthyroidism that later progressed to Graves' ophthalmopathy. The chain combines TRBV28 with TRBJ2-2; 9 bases agree with TRBD1. The CDR3 bases are TGTGCCAGCACCCAACCGGGACAGGGTGACGGGGAGCTGTTTTTT. The encoded protein is CASTQPGQGDGELFF.